This entry lists 25 T cell receptor beta chains sequenced from one sample in a study of cytomegalovirus exposure and HLA in healthy donors. The PCR was carried out with 60 Vbeta primers and 13 Jbeta primers. This table comes from immunoSEQ multiplex PCR, and its TCRdb copy is limited to in-frame clones, with some not included. The data show some 180,000 clones, around 79% seen once. Material: PBMCs. The source is a woman in her 30s in good health and CMV-seropositive.

The V call is TRBV18, the J call TRBJ2-7; 8 bases agree with TRBD2. Per germline, CDR1 KGHSH and CDR2 LQKENI. Trimming cost V 6 bases and J 1 base; bases outside gene matches: 11. The CDR3 has 16 residues. The CDR3 here is CASSRGLAGFSYEQYF. The CDR3 DNA follows: TGTGCCAGCTCCCGGGGATTAGCGGGGTTTTCCTACGAGCAGTACTTC.

This clone was seen only a few times. V and J are TRBV5-4 and TRBJ1-5; D might be TRBD1 (6 bases). Deletions cut 2 bases from V and 4 bases from J, with 10 bases between. This CDR3 is built from 14 residues. Germline V lookup: CDR1 SGHNT, CDR2 YYREEE (reference sequence). This chain's CDR3 is CASSFWGQNQPQHF. CDR3 coding DNA: TGTGCCAGCAGCTTTTGGGGACAAAATCAGCCCCAGCATTTT.

This clone occurred a few times. The chain links TRBV7-8 to TRBJ2-3, with 11 bases lining up with TRBD2. Losses at the gene ends were 4 bases for V and 8 bases for J; bases not matched to a gene: 14. This CDR3 contains 17 residues. Germline loops: CDR1 SGHVS, CDR2 FQNEAQ. The CDR3: CASSYPTSGARDGTQYF. CDR3 nucleotides: TGTGCCAGCAGCTACCCGACTAGCGGGGCCAGAGACGGTACGCAGTATTTT.

This sequence joins TRBV18 and TRBJ1-4; D is unresolved. Trimming pared 2 bases from V and 0 bases from J, leaving 10 bases between. CDR1 is KGHSH and CDR2 is LQKENI in the germline V gene. The CDR3 has 16 amino acids. Here the CDR3 DNA reads TGTGCCAGCTCACCAAGGCAGGAAGCAACTAATGAAAAACTGTTTTTT. This encodes CASSPRQEATNEKLFF. Supplemented by reference TRBV18 and TRBJ1-4, the full variable domain reads NAGVMQNPRHLVRRRGQEARLRCSPMKGHSHVYWYRQLPEEGLKFMVYLQKENIIDESGMPKERFSAEFPKEGPSILRIQQVVRGDSAAYFCASSPRQEATNEKLFFGSGTQLSVL.

The CDR3 is CASSELSGGGETQYF. The CDR3 region has the DNA TGTGCCAGCAGTGAACTTTCCGGGGGGGGAGAGACCCAGTACTTC. The V call is TRBV6-1, the J call TRBJ2-5; 8 bases are shared with TRBD2. In germline, CDR1 is MNHNS, CDR2 SASEGT. With 2 bases clipped from V and 4 bases from J, the junction kept 6 bases outside the gene matches. The CDR3 extends over 15 amino acids.

This clone occurred a few times. The chain couples TRBV7-8 to TRBJ1-3; D unclear. Germline-derived CDR1 and CDR2 are SGHVS and FQNEAQ. Trimming removed 1 base from V and 2 bases from J, with 9 bases in between. The CDR3 sequence is 15 residues long. Here the CDR3 DNA reads TGTGCCAGCAGCTTAGTGTCAGGCGCTGGAAACACCATATATTTT. Encoded protein: CASSLVSGAGNTIYF.

The chain couples TRBV29-1 to TRBJ2-7; perhaps TRBD1 as D (6 bases). From germline, CDR1 is SQVTM and CDR2 ANQGSEA. The CDR3 totals 14 residues. The ends were cut back, 3 bases at V and 4 bases at J, with 16 bases in the middle. For the CDR3, the DNA is TGCAGCGTTGATCGTCAGGGGCTGGGGTACGAGCAGTACTTC. It encodes CSVDRQGLGYEQYF.

The rearrangement joins TRBV29-1 to TRBJ2-3; 12 bases match TRBD2. V lost 7 bases, J lost 4 bases, and 3 bases stayed unmatched. The CDR3 consists of 13 residues. Germline lookup yields CDR1 SQVTM and CDR2 ANQGSEA. CDR3 nucleotide sequence: TGCAGCGGCCGACTAGCGGGGGCAGATACGCAGTATTTT. Its protein is CSGRLAGADTQYF.

This clone showed up just a few times. The chain couples TRBV5-6 to TRBJ1-2; tentatively, D is TRBD1 (6 bases). Trimming shortened V by 4 bases and J by 4 bases, and 11 bases separated the two germline ends. CDR1 is SGHDT and CDR2 is YYEEEE in the germline V gene. The CDR3 consists of 13 residues. CDR3 in amino acids: CASSGGQRYGYTF. CDR3 nucleotides: TGTGCCAGCAGCGGCGGACAGCGCTATGGCTACACCTTC.

The gene calls are TRBV10-1 and TRBJ2-7; perhaps TRBD1 as D (6 bases). The germline V and J ends were trimmed by 6 bases and 0 bases, with 12 bases remaining between them. Germline V gives CDR1 WNHNN, CDR2 SYGVQD (reference sequence). The CDR3 has 14 amino acids. The CDR3 protein is CASSPLQGSYEQYF. DNA for the CDR3: TGCGCCAGCAGCCCCCTACAGGGCTCCTACGAGCAGTACTTC.

This clone has just one count. The chain employs TRBV2 and TRBJ2-3; D may be TRBD2 (5 bases). Trimming removed 7 bases from V and 8 bases from J, with 13 bases in between. The germline V gene encodes CDR1 SNHLY and CDR2 FYNNEI. This CDR3 is 12 amino acids long. Written as DNA, the CDR3 is TGTGCCAGCATAGGAGGATCGGGTACGCAGTATTTT. It encodes CASIGGSGTQYF.

The chain joins TRBV7-2 to TRBJ2-7, with 9 bases that match TRBD1. This CDR3 is built from 13 residues. Germline values: CDR1 SGHTA, CDR2 FQGNSA. Trimming took 6 bases from V and 3 from J; bases not matched to a gene: 3. The CDR3 nucleotides read TGTGCCAGCAGACCGACAGGGGGCTACGAGCAGTACTTC. Protein: CASRPTGGYEQYF.

This chain connects TRBV30 to TRBJ2-1; 7 bases align to TRBD2. The junction had 6 bases not matched to a gene; V was cut back by 5 bases and J by 2 bases. The CDR3 length is 14 residues. The germline gives CDR1 GTSNPN, CDR2 SVGIG (reference sequence). CDR3 region: CAWGAGVAYNEQFF. Here the CDR3 DNA reads TGTGCCTGGGGGGCGGGAGTCGCCTACAATGAGCAGTTCTTC.

The chain recombines TRBV6-1 with TRBJ2-2, with a possible D match to TRBD1 (6 bases). Germline V gene lookup returns CDR1 MNHNS and CDR2 SASEGT. The CDR3 consists of 13 residues. V lost 6 bases to trimming and J lost 3 bases, with 8 bases between them. The CDR3 loop is CASRAGDTGELFF. For the CDR3, the DNA is TGTGCCAGCAGGGCAGGGGACACCGGGGAGCTGTTTTTT.

Remarks on this clone: At one boundary the junction diverges from the germline segment, which might be a read error. This sequence joins TRBV7-2 and TRBJ2-4; possible D gene TRBD2, 5 bases. The CDR3 is made up of 16 amino acids. Germline V gene sequence: CDR1 SGHTA, CDR2 FQGNSA. The CDR3 loop reads CASSIAASGNRDIQYF. The CDR3, as DNA: TGTGCCAGCAGCATAGCAGCCTCGGGAAATAGAGACATTCAGTACTTC. Looking up the rest from reference TRBV7-2 and TRBJ2-4 gives the full variable domain: GAGVSQSPSNKVTEKGKDVELRCDPISGHTALYWYRQSLGQGLEFLIYFQGNSAPDKSGLPSDRFSAERTGGSVSTLTIQRTQQEDSAVYLCASSIAASGNRDIQYFGAGTRLSVL.

The chain links TRBV6-5 to TRBJ1-4, with D perhaps TRBD1 (6 bases). This CDR3 spans 16 amino acids. V lost 2 bases and J 1 base, leaving 11 bases between the germline ends. Germline loops: CDR1 MNHEY, CDR2 SVGAGI. CDR3 nucleotides: TGTGCCAGCAGTTACCACCGAGGGGGAACTAATGAAAAACTGTTTTTT. It translates to CASSYHRGGTNEKLFF.

This clone came up once. The rearrangement uses TRBV18 and TRBJ1-5; D is possibly TRBD1 (6 bases). The CDR3 has 14 residues. With 6 bases removed from V and 9 bases from J, the gap between germline ends came to 18 bases. Germline CDR1 is KGHSH and CDR2 is LQKENI. In DNA, the CDR3 is TGTGCCAGCTCTCCAGACAGGCTGGTTGGGCCCCAGCATTTT. This sequence encodes CASSPDRLVGPQHF.

The chain uses TRBV11-2 and TRBJ1-5; 7 bases are shared with TRBD1. With 3 bases clipped from V and 5 bases from J, the junction kept 4 bases outside the gene matches. This CDR3 region has 14 residues. The germline V gene has CDR1 SGHAT and CDR2 FQNNGV. In DNA, the CDR3 is TGTGCCAGCAGCTTCGGGACAGACGATCAGCCCCAGCATTTT. Amino acid sequence: CASSFGTDDQPQHF.

V and J are TRBV10-3 and TRBJ2-7; D gene ambiguous. This CDR3 is built from 13 residues. Trimming shortened V by 5 bases and J by 1 base, and 9 bases separated the two germline ends. Germline loops: CDR1 ENHRY, CDR2 SYGVKD. The CDR3 DNA reads TGTGCCATCAGTAATCTGTTATCCTACGAGCAGTACTTC. Its translation is CAISNLLSYEQYF.

V usage is TRBV7-2 and J usage is TRBJ1-2; TRBD1 aligns across 8 bases. Germline V gene data show CDR1 as SGHTA and CDR2 as FQGNSA. Unmatched junction bases numbered 8, after V lost 4 bases and J lost 7 bases. The CDR3 totals 14 residues. The chain's CDR3 is CASSSPQGAAGYTF. The CDR3 region has the DNA TGTGCCAGCAGCTCCCCCCAGGGGGCTGCTGGCTACACCTTC.

The chain uses TRBV4-1 and TRBJ2-3; TRBD2 aligns across 7 bases. The germline CDR1 and CDR2 sequences are MGHRA and YSYEKL. The CDR3 extends over 15 amino acids. The junction had 7 bases not matched to a gene; V was cut back by 4 bases and J by 3 bases. DNA of the CDR3: TGCGCCAGCAGCCTTGGGACTATAATTACAGATACGCAGTATTTT. It codes for CASSLGTIITDTQYF.

The rearrangement joins TRBV25-1 to TRBJ2-4, with 10 positions matching TRBD1. This CDR3 is 16 amino acids long. V lost 4 bases and J lost 0; bases outside the gene matches: 3. Looked up from germline, CDR1 is MGHDK and CDR2 is SYGVNS. CDR3 nucleotide sequence: TGTGCCAGCAGTGGAGGGACAGGGGTAGCCAAAAACATTCAGTACTTC. Encoded protein: CASSGGTGVAKNIQYF.

This clone was detected a few times. This chain links TRBV5-6 with TRBJ1-1; D uncertain. V shed 2 bases and J shed 1 base, with 3 bases lying between them. The CDR3 totals 12 residues. CDR1 and CDR2 from the germline V gene are SGHDT and YYEEEE. The CDR3, as DNA: TGTGCCAGCAGCTTTAGGAACACTGAAGCTTTCTTT. This codes for CASSFRNTEAFF. Full variable domain (missing parts from reference TRBV5-6 and TRBJ1-1): DAGVTQSPTHLIKTRGQQVTLRCSPKSGHDTVSWYQQALGQGPQFIFQYYEEEERQRGNFPDRFSGHQFPNYSSELNVNALLLGDSALYLCASSFRNTEAFFGQGTRLTVV.

The chain uses TRBV7-2 and TRBJ2-5; D may be TRBD2 (6 bases). From germline, CDR1 is SGHTA and CDR2 FQGNSA. V lost 3 bases to trimming and J lost 8 bases, with 13 bases between them. This CDR3 has 13 amino acids. CDR3 in DNA: TGTGCCAGCAGCTTCATGGGGGAGGACACCCAGTACTTC. Its translation is CASSFMGEDTQYF.

This clone was seen more than once but under ten times. The chain joins TRBV5-1 to TRBJ1-1, with a weak D call TRBD1 (6 bases). This CDR3 comprises 17 residues. Per the germline V gene, CDR1 is SGHRS and CDR2 is YFSETQ. V shed 2 bases and J shed 2 bases, with 19 bases lying between them. CDR3 region: CASSLNPQGTQNTEAFF. The DNA of the CDR3 is TGCGCCAGCAGCTTAAACCCACAGGGAACTCAAAACACTGAAGCTTTCTTT.